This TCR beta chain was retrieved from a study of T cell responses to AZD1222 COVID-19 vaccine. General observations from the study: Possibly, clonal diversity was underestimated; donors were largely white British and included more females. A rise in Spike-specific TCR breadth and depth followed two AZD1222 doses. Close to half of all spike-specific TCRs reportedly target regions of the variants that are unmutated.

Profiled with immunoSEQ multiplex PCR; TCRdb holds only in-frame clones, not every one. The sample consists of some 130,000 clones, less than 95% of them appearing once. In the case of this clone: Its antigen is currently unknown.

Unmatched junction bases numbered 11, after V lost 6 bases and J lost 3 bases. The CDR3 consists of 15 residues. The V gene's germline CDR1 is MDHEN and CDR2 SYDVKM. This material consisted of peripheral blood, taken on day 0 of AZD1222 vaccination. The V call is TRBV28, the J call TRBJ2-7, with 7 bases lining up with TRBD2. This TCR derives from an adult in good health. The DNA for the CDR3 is TGTGCCAGCAGCCCCGGGACTACCGCATTCTACGAGCAGTACTTC. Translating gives CASSPGTTAFYEQYF.